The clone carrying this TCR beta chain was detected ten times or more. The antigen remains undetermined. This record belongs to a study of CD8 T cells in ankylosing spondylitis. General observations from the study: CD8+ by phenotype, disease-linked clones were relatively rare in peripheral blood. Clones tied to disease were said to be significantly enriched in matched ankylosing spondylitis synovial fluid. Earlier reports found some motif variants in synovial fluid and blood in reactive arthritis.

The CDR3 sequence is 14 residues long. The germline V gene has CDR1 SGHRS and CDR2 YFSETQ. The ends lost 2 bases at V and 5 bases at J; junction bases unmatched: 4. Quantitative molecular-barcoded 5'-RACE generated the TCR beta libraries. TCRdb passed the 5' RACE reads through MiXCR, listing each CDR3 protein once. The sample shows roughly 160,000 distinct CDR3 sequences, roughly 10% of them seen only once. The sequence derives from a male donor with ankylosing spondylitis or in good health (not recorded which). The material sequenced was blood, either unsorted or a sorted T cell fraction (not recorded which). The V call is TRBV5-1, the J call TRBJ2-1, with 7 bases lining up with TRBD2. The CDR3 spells CASSFSGLNNEQFF. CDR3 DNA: TGCGCCAGCAGCTTCTCGGGACTAAACAATGAGCAGTTCTTC.